Detailed here is one T cell receptor beta chain. Methods used by the authors: Amplification with reference gene primers provided the estimates of nucleated cell counts. Repertoires were generated with immunoSEQ multiplex PCR, while TCRdb's copy carries only in-frame clones and drops some. That table supplies the V and J calls and clone size; D and trimming were determined from the DNA. The sample yields about 60,000 clones, 80% to 90% seen once. The CDR3 sequence is 14 residues long. The V and J ends lost 6 bases and 1 base respectively, with 12 bases between them. Germline lookup yields CDR1 SGHVS and CDR2 FQNEAQ. This sample stems from a study of blood T cell repertoires in COVID-19. Study at large: The United States, Italy and Spain provided the acute and convalescent COVID-19 samples. T cells, B-cell-depleted T cells, or PBMCs provided the cDNA or gDNA that served as material.

The chain carries TRBV7-8 and TRBJ1-1; D might be TRBD1 (6 bases). Sequences were obtained from peripheral blood. The receptor was derived from a man in his forties with acute or convalescent COVID-19. The CDR3 coding sequence is TGTGCCAGCAGGGAAACAGGGACGAACACTGAAGCTTTCTTT. It translates to CASRETGTNTEAFF. The full variable domain, its missing parts supplied by reference TRBV7-8 and TRBJ1-1, is GAGVSQSPRYKVAKRGQDVALRCDPISGHVSLFWYQQALGQGPEFLTYFQNEAQLDKSGLPSDRFFAERPEGSVSTLKIQRTQQEDSAVYLCASRETGTNTEAFFGQGTRLTVV.